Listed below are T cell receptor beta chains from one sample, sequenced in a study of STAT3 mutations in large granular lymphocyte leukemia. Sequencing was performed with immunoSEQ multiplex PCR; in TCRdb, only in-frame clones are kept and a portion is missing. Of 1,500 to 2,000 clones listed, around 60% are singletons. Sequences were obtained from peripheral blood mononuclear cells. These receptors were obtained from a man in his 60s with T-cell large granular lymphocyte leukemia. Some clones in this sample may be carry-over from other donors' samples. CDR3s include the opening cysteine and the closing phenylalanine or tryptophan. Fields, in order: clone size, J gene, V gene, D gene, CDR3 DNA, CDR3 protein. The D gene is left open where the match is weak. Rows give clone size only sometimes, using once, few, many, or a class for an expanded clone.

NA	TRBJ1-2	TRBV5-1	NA	TGCGCCAGCAGCCCGAGTGGCTATGGCTACACCTTC	CASSPSGYGYTF
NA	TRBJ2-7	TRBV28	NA	TGTGCCAGCAGTAACGGCAGGCTGTACGACGAGCAGTACTTC	CASSNGRLYDEQYF
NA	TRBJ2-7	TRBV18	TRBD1	TGTGCCAGCTCACCGGGACAGGGGACCTACGAGCAGTACTTC	CASSPGQGTYEQYF
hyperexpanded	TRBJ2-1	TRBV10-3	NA	TGTGCCATCAGTGAGTTTCCAGGGGGGCAGACTAGCGATGAGCAGTTCTTC	CAISEFPGGQTSDEQFF
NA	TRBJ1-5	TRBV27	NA	TGTGCCAGCAGTTTATTACGGGGTCCCAATCAGCCCCAGCATTTT	CASSLLRGPNQPQHF
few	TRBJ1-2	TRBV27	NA	TGTGCCAGCAGTTGGGGACGGGGCTTAGGGGGCTACACCTTC	CASSWGRGLGGYTF
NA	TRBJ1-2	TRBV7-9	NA	TGTGCCAGCAGCTTAGGGGGTGGCTATGGCTACACCTTC	CASSLGGGYGYTF
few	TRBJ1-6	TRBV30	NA	TGTGCCTGGAGCGTCAGACGGGATTCACCCCTCCACTTT	CAWSVRRDSPLHF
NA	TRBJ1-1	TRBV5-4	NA	TGTGCCAGCGAATCCCTGACTGAAGCTTTCTTT	CASESLTEAFF
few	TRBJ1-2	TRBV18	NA	TGTGCCAGCCAAGATGTCGTAAACTATGGCTACACCTTC	CASQDVVNYGYTF
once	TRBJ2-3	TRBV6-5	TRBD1	TGTGCCAGCAGTCCGGGACAGGGGTGGGATACGCAGTATTTT	CASSPGQGWDTQYF
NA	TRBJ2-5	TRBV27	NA	TGTGCCAGCAGCCCCCTCAGGGAGATAAAAGAGACCCAGTACTTC	CASSPLREIKETQYF
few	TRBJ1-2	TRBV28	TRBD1	TGTGCCAGCAGTCCCCCGAGGGGGCATGGCTACACCTTC	CASSPPRGHGYTF
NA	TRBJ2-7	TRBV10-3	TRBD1	TGTGCCGCCCAGGACAGGAACTACGAGCAGTACTTC	CAAQDRNYEQYF
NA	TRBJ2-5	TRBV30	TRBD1	TGTGCCTGGGACCGGGACAGGGGGGAGACCCAGTACTTC	CAWDRDRGETQYF
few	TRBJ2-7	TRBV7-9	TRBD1	TGTGCCAGCCTCGGACAGGGCAACTACGAGCAGTACTTC	CASLGQGNYEQYF
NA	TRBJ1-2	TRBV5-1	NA	TGCGCCAGCAGCTTGGGGGCGGGGGCGAGCTATGGCTACACCTTC	CASSLGAGASYGYTF
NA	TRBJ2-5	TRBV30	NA	TGTGCCGGGGGTGGGGACCAAGAGACCCAGTACTTC	CAGGGDQETQYF
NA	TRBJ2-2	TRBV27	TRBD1	TGTGCCAGCAGGGACACATCGACAGGGGGCGGGGAGCTGTTTTTT	CASRDTSTGGGELFF
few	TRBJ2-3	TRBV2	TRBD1	TGTGCCAGCGCCGGACAGGGGGTAAGGGATACGCAGTATTTT	CASAGQGVRDTQYF
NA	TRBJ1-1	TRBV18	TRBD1	TGTGCCAGCTCACCCCAACATCCGGGACAGGGAGAAGCTTTCTTT	CASSPQHPGQGEAFF
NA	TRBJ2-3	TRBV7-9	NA	TGTGCCAGCAGCTTAGGCCGGGGCTTAAATACGCAGTATTTT	CASSLGRGLNTQYF
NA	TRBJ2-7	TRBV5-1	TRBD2	TGCGCCAGCAGCTTGGGTTTTGGGCAGGGAGGGGAGCAGTACTTC	CASSLGFGQGGEQYF
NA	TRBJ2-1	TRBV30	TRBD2	TGTGCCTGGAGTCCCGGGGGGGGGCGCAGGAATGAGCAGTTCTTC	CAWSPGGGRRNEQFF
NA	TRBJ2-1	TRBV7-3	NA	TGTGCCAGCAGCTTACAAGGCCTACGTGAGCAGTTCTTC	CASSLQGLREQFF
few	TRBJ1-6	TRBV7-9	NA	TGTGCCAGCAGCTTACTGGCCTCACCCCTCCACTTT	CASSLLASPLHF
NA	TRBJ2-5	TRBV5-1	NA	TGCGCCAGCAGCTTGGAGGGGCGCCAAGAGACCCAGTACTTC	CASSLEGRQETQYF
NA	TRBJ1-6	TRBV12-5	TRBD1	TGTGCTAGTGGCCGGGACAGGTATTCACCCCTCCACTTT	CASGRDRYSPLHF
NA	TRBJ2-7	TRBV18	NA	TGTGCCAGCTCACCAGGTTCGGGCTACGAGCAGTACTTC	CASSPGSGYEQYF
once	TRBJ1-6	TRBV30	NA	TGTGCCTGGAGTGTCGTCTCCTCACCCCTCCACTTT	CAWSVVSSPLHF
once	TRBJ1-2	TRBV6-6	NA	TGTGCCAGCAGGCGGGGATCCAACTATGGCTACACCTTC	CASRRGSNYGYTF
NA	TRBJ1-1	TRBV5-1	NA	TGCGCCAGCAGCTTGGGCTCTGGGGTCACTGAAGCTTTCTTT	CASSLGSGVTEAFF
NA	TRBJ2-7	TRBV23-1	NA	TGCGCCAGCCGCGCCCGTTCAGGGCAGTACTTC	CASRARSGQYF
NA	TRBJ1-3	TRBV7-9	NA	TGTGCCAGCAGCTCGGCAGGGTTCTCTGGAAACACCATATATTTT	CASSSAGFSGNTIYF
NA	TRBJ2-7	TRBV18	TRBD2	TGTGCCAGCTCCCCCGGAGCGGGGGTTTACGAGCAGTACTTC	CASSPGAGVYEQYF
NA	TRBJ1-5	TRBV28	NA	TGTGCCAGCAGCCTACAGGGTCTTAGCAATCAGCCCCAGCATTTT	CASSLQGLSNQPQHF
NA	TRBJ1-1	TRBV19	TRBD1	TGTGCCAGTAGTATGTCCGTGGGACAGACGACTGAAGCTTTCTTT	CASSMSVGQTTEAFF